One sample yielded the 22 T cell receptor beta chains listed below, sequenced in a study of Ad26.COV2.S vaccination and SARS-CoV-2 variants. Sequencing was performed with immunoSEQ multiplex PCR; in TCRdb, only in-frame clones are kept and a portion is missing. The table lists about 350,000 clones, just over 90% of them singletons, with 3.9% in the top ten. Here the sequenced sample was peripheral blood, taken after recovery from COVID-19. All receptors derive from a human donor who had recovered from COVID-19.

This chain uses TRBV6-1 with TRBJ2-2, with D perhaps matching TRBD1 (6 bases). Trimming took 4 bases from V and 2 from J, leaving 14 bases between them. CDR3 length: 16 amino acids. CDR1 is MNHNS, CDR2 SASEGT, per germline. The CDR3 DNA reads TGTGCCAGCAGTGGGTCCGGGACAATAAACACCGGGGAGCTGTTTTTT. Translation: CASSGSGTINTGELFF.

The genes are TRBV4-3 and TRBJ1-3, with D unclear. The CDR3 has 15 amino acids. V shed 2 bases and J shed 0 bases, with 8 bases lying between them. From germline, CDR1 is LGHNA and CDR2 YSLEER. The CDR3 spells CASSQSLSSGNTIYF. The CDR3 nucleotides read TGCGCCAGCAGCCAATCCTTATCCTCTGGAAACACCATATATTTT.

The chain joins TRBV6-5 to TRBJ2-2, with D hard to call. This CDR3 comprises 15 residues. Trimming pared 6 bases from V and 7 bases from J, leaving 18 bases between. Germline assignment: CDR1 MNHEY and CDR2 SVGAGI. As DNA, the CDR3 is TGTGCCAGCAGGTCTAGTTCCACCCCCGACGGGGAGCTGTTTTTT. Amino acids: CASRSSSTPDGELFF.

This chain links TRBV7-9 with TRBJ2-4; D remains unclear. This CDR3 has 12 residues. The V end was cut by 3 bases, the J end by 9 bases, with 9 bases between. Germline CDR1 SEHNR, CDR2 FQNEAQ (reference sequence). CDR3 bases: TGTGCCAGCAGCTTGCCGCTCGGCATTCAGTACTTC. Its translation: CASSLPLGIQYF.

The chain recombines TRBV27 with TRBJ2-5; 7 bases fit TRBD1. Germline-derived CDR1 and CDR2 are MNHEY and SMNVEV (reference sequence). V trimming: 4 bases; J trimming: 1 base; junction bases outside the gene matches: 3. CDR3 length: 14 residues. DNA of the CDR3: TGTGCCAGCAGTTCGGGACAGATCCAAGAGACCCAGTACTTC. Protein: CASSSGQIQETQYF.

V gene TRBV27 combines with J gene TRBJ1-6; D perhaps matches TRBD1 (5 bases). CDR1 and CDR2 (germline): MNHEY, SMNVEV (reference sequence). This CDR3 contains 15 residues. Trimming left V 3 bases short and J 4 bases short, with 10 bases between. CDR3 coding DNA: TGTGCCAGCAGTTTCGACAGAGAATATAATTCACCCCTCCACTTT. Amino acid sequence: CASSFDREYNSPLHF.

The genes are TRBV6-5 and TRBJ2-7, with D possibly called TRBD1 or TRBD2 (5 bases each). V lost 0 bases and J 7 bases, leaving 10 bases between the germline ends. The CDR3 consists of 13 residues. Germline V gene data show CDR1 as MNHEY and CDR2 as SVGAGI. CDR3 in DNA: TGTGCCAGCAGTTACTCTCCGGGGCCGGAGCAGTACTTC. Its protein product is CASSYSPGPEQYF.

This clone was counted between two and nine times. V and J are TRBV6-2 or TRBV6-3 and TRBJ1-1, with TRBD1 identical over 7 bases. This CDR3 is 13 amino acids long. V lost 2 bases to trimming and J lost 3 bases; unmatched junction nucleotides: 0. Germline lookup yields CDR1 MNHEY and CDR2 SVGEGT. CDR3 amino acids: CASSYDRDTEAFF. The CDR3 nucleotides are TGTGCCAGCAGTTACGACAGGGACACTGAAGCTTTCTTT.

The chain is built from TRBV11-3 and TRBJ2-3; 9 bases map to TRBD1. In germline, CDR1 is SGHNT, CDR2 YENEEA. The CDR3 totals 17 residues. V was clipped by 1 base and J by 2 bases; unmatched bases: 7. The CDR3 DNA reads TGTGCCAGCAGCTTAGGGGGCGGGACAGGGATCACAGATACGCAGTATTTT. It codes for CASSLGGGTGITDTQYF.

The chain combines TRBV7-8 with TRBJ1-5, with TRBD1 matching 8 bases. The V segment lost 4 bases and the J segment 0 bases; nucleotides outside the gene matches: 5. The CDR3 loop spans 16 amino acids. Germline V gene lookup returns CDR1 SGHVS and CDR2 FQNEAQ. CDR3 loop: CASSSGTGYSNQPQHF. CDR3 bases: TGTGCCAGCAGCTCAGGGACAGGATATAGCAATCAGCCCCAGCATTTT.

This chain links TRBV2 with TRBJ1-2, with D unclear. The germline CDR1 and CDR2 sequences are SNHLY and FYNNEI. The CDR3 runs 13 residues. The CDR3 reads CVDGSDNTYGYTF. The DNA of the CDR3 is TGTGTGGATGGGTCGGATAACACCTATGGCTACACCTTC. The variable domain in full, with the rest retrieved from reference TRBV2 and TRBJ1-2, is EPEVTQTPSHQVTQMGQEVILRCVPISNHLYFYWYRQILGQKVEFLVSFYNNEISEKSEIFDDQFSVERPDGSNFTLKIRSTKLEDSAMYFCVDGSDNTYGYTFGSGTRLTVV.

CDR3 bases: TGTGCCAGCAGCTTGGTGGGGGGGCCTGGGAATGAGCAGTTCTTC. This gives the protein CASSLVGGPGNEQFF. V gene TRBV5-4 combines with J gene TRBJ2-1; D is possibly TRBD2 (7 bases). The V end was cut by 0 bases, the J end by 7 bases, with 14 bases between. Germline CDR1 reads SGHNT; CDR2 reads YYREEE (reference sequence). The CDR3 sequence is 15 residues long.

Details on this clone: Within the sample, other DNA sequences also encode this same CDR3. The V gene is TRBV9, the J gene TRBJ2-1; D ambiguous. V was pared by 0 bases and J by 4 bases, with 5 bases between. From germline, CDR1 is SGDLS and CDR2 YYNGEE. This CDR3 is built from 13 residues. The CDR3 nucleotides are TGTGCCAGCAGCGTAGACGGTTACAATGAGCAGTTCTTC. Translated: CASSVDGYNEQFF.

The V gene is TRBV5-1, the J gene TRBJ2-3; 9 nucleotides agree with TRBD1. CDR1 SGHRS and CDR2 YFSETQ come from the germline V gene. CDR3 length: 15 residues. V lost 0 bases and J lost 5; bases outside the gene matches: 4. CDR3 DNA sequence: TGCGCCAGCAGCTTGGGGGACAGGGAGGGAGATACGCAGTATTTT. This translates into CASSLGDREGDTQYF.

This chain uses TRBV7-6 with TRBJ2-2, with 9 bases that match TRBD2. CDR3 length equals 17 residues. Germline trimming cut 4 bases from V and 2 bases from J; bases unmatched to any gene: 8. Germline loops: CDR1 SGHVS, CDR2 FNYEAQ. CDR3 region: CASSSGPLAGNTGELFF. The CDR3 nucleotides are TGTGCCAGCAGCTCGGGGCCGCTAGCGGGAAACACCGGGGAGCTGTTTTTT.

The chain recombines TRBV12-3 or TRBV12-4 with TRBJ1-1, with D uncertain. CDR3 length: 13 amino acids. V lost 3 bases and J lost 1, with 6 bases in between. In nucleotides, the CDR3 is TGTGCCAGCAGTTTTATGGGGAACACTGAAGCTTTCTTT. Its protein is CASSFMGNTEAFF.

V usage is TRBV5-4 and J usage is TRBJ1-6; no definite D call. The V end was cut by 4 bases, the J end by 8 bases, with 10 bases between. This CDR3 region has 13 residues. Per the germline V gene, CDR1 is SGHNT and CDR2 is YYREEE (reference sequence). The CDR3 loop is CASSPREDSPLHF. The CDR3 bases are TGTGCCAGCAGCCCACGGGAGGATTCACCCCTCCACTTT. Full variable domain (rest looked up from reference TRBV5-4 and TRBJ1-6): ETGVTQSPTHLIKTRGQQVTLRCSSQSGHNTVSWYQQALGQGPQFIFQYYREEENGRGNFPPRFSGLQFPNYSSELNVNALELDDSALYLCASSPREDSPLHFGNGTRLTVT.

The chain employs TRBV3-1 (or the pseudogene TRBV3-2) and TRBJ1-1, with D tentatively TRBD1 (5 bases). In germline, CDR1 is LGHDT, CDR2 YNNKEL (reference sequence). The CDR3 has 13 amino acids. V lost 4 bases to trimming and J lost 1 base, with 7 bases between them. Here the CDR3 reads CASSLQGNTEAFF. The CDR3 nucleotides are TGTGCCAGCAGCCTCCAGGGGAACACTGAAGCTTTCTTT.

This clone is a singleton in its sample. The chain couples TRBV7-9 to TRBJ1-1, with a possible D match to TRBD1 (6 bases). Germline CDR1 SEHNR, CDR2 FQNEAQ (reference sequence). The CDR3 contains 11 residues. The V and J ends lost 5 bases and 11 bases respectively, with 12 bases between them. The CDR3 DNA reads TGTGCCAGCAGCGGGGGGCCGTCGGCTTTCTTT. Translating it yields CASSGGPSAFF.

In regard to this clone: In the same sample, other DNA sequences code for this CDR3. The chain recombines TRBV7-2 with TRBJ1-1; D unclear. V lost 1 base and J lost 1, with 4 bases in between. From germline, CDR1 is SGHTA and CDR2 FQGNSA. The CDR3 extends over 13 amino acids. The DNA of the CDR3 is TGTGCCAGCAGCTTAGTAGGGAACACTGAAGCTTTCTTT. Its translation is CASSLVGNTEAFF. Combining the CDR3 with reference TRBV7-2 and TRBJ1-1 gives the whole variable domain GAGVSQSPSNKVTEKGKDVELRCDPISGHTALYWYRQSLGQGLEFLIYFQGNSAPDKSGLPSDRFSAERTGGSVSTLTIQRTQQEDSAVYLCASSLVGNTEAFFGQGTRLTVV.

The V call is TRBV2, the J call TRBJ1-3; no definite D call. V gave up 6 bases and J gave up 0 bases, with 9 bases separating them. CDR1 is SNHLY and CDR2 is FYNNEI in the germline V gene. CDR3 length: 14 residues. Here the CDR3 reads CASREKTSGNTIYF. The CDR3 DNA reads as TGTGCCAGCAGAGAGAAGACCTCTGGAAACACCATATATTTT.

J is TRBJ1-2 and V is TRBV30; 9 nucleotides line up with TRBD1. CDR1 and CDR2 (germline): GTSNPN, SVGIG (reference sequence). V trimming: 1 base; J trimming: 2 bases; junction bases outside the gene matches: 5. The CDR3 is 15 amino acids. CDR3 DNA: TGTGCCTGGAGTGGGGTAGGGACAGGGAACTATGGCTACACCTTC. This codes for CAWSGVGTGNYGYTF.